Each of the 8 T cell receptor beta chains below was sequenced from the same sample in a study of graft-versus-host responses after intestinal transplantation. Antigens of these TCRs are unknown. Libraries were prepared by immunoSEQ multiplex PCR; TCRdb keeps only in-frame clonotypes and omits some of them. The table has 85,000 to 100,000 clones, 80% to 95% seen once; the top ten hold roughly 0.17%. Specimen: unstimulated CD4+ T cells sorted from spleen or lymph node cells, collected before intestinal transplant. These receptors were taken from a human donor who received an intestinal transplant.

The chain has TRBV5-1 and TRBJ1-1; TRBD1 matches at 7 bases. There are 15 residues in the CDR3. CDR1 and CDR2 (germline): SGHRS, YFSETQ. V lost 0 bases, J lost 5 bases, and 7 bases stayed unmatched. CDR3 loop: CASSLATTGRTEAFF. The CDR3 nucleotides are TGCGCCAGCAGCTTGGCAACGACAGGGAGGACTGAAGCTTTCTTT.

This chain joins TRBV6-5 and TRBJ2-5; tentative D call: TRBD2 (5 bases). The germline CDR1 and CDR2 sequences are MNHEY and SVGAGI. This CDR3 is built from 13 residues. V was trimmed by 2 bases and J by 5 bases, leaving 9 bases between them. CDR3 protein: CASSYQREETQYF. CDR3 sequence (DNA): TGTGCCAGCAGTTACCAGAGGGAGGAGACCCAGTACTTC.

This clone has only a few counts. The gene calls are TRBV27 and TRBJ2-1; 8 bases match TRBD2. The CDR3 consists of 15 residues. Trimming cost V 5 bases and J 0 bases; bases outside gene matches: 3. The germline CDR1 and CDR2 sequences are MNHEY and SMNVEV (reference sequence). The DNA for the CDR3 is TGTGCCAGCAGTGTGGCGGGAGGCTCCTACAATGAGCAGTTCTTC. Its translation: CASSVAGGSYNEQFF.

V and J are TRBV2 and TRBJ2-5, with 9 bases identical to TRBD1. This CDR3 has 13 amino acids. The trim removed 10 bases at V and 4 bases at J, leaving 7 bases unmatched. Germline lookup yields CDR1 SNHLY and CDR2 FYNNEI. The CDR3: CATSTGGRETQYF. CDR3 in DNA: TGTGCCACAAGTACAGGGGGCCGAGAGACCCAGTACTTC.

The chain has TRBV27 and TRBJ1-6, with TRBD1 matching 7 bases. V gave up 6 bases and J gave up 0 bases; unmatched junction bases: 14. The CDR3 spans 19 residues. Germline V lookup: CDR1 MNHEY, CDR2 SMNVEV (reference sequence). The CDR3 reads CASRPDRADLVSYNSPLHF. DNA for the CDR3: TGTGCCAGCAGACCCGACAGGGCCGACCTGGTCTCCTATAATTCACCCCTCCACTTT.

The CDR3 protein is CASSPRLAPSDTQYF. CDR3 sequence (DNA): TGTGCCAGCAGCCCCCGACTCGCCCCCTCGGATACGCAGTATTTT. The J gene is TRBJ2-3, the V gene TRBV5-4; no clear D. Germline V gene data show CDR1 as SGHNT and CDR2 as YYREEE (reference sequence). The length of the CDR3 is 15 residues. Trimming cost V 4 bases and J 6 bases, with 18 bases left between them. The entire variable domain, with the rest obtained from reference TRBV5-4 and TRBJ2-3, is as follows: ETGVTQSPTHLIKTRGQQVTLRCSSQSGHNTVSWYQQALGQGPQFIFQYYREEENGRGNFPPRFSGLQFPNYSSELNVNALELDDSALYLCASSPRLAPSDTQYFGPGTRLTVL.

The chain has TRBV28 and TRBJ1-2; 8 bases agree with TRBD1. The CDR3 totals 16 residues. Germline loops: CDR1 MDHEN, CDR2 SYDVKM. The V segment lost 4 bases and the J segment 1 base; nucleotides outside the gene matches: 8. Here the CDR3 DNA reads TGTGCCAGCAGTTCACCCCGGGACAGGCGTAACTATGGCTACACCTTC. Protein product: CASSSPRDRRNYGYTF.

CDR3 region: CASSGLARTYNEQFF. As DNA, the CDR3 is TGCGCCAGCAGCGGACTAGCGAGGACCTACAATGAGCAGTTCTTC. J is TRBJ2-1 and V is TRBV4-1; 9 positions agree with TRBD2. There are 15 residues in the CDR3. Germline-derived CDR1 and CDR2 are MGHRA and YSYEKL. Losses at the gene ends were 5 bases for V and 2 bases for J; bases not matched to a gene: 4.